The clone carrying this T cell receptor (beta chain) was picked up one time. Produced via immunoSEQ multiplex PCR; TCRdb's table is partial and in-frame only. Of some 80,000 clones in the sample, 88% were seen once. The V gene's germline CDR1 is MDHEN and CDR2 SYDVKM. V lost 10 bases and J lost 0, with 16 bases in between. The CDR3 covers 15 residues. The data belong to a study of T cell responses to AZD1222 COVID-19 vaccine. The V gene is TRBV28, the J gene TRBJ1-5; D may be TRBD1 (5 bases). The receptor was isolated from an adult in good health. Sequenced material: peripheral blood, taken on day 0 of MenACWY control vaccination. CDR3 DNA sequence: TGTGCCATCAACGGGGCAGGCAATAGCAATCAGCCCCAGCATTTT. Encoded protein: CAINGAGNSNQPQHF.